One sample yielded the 28 T cell receptor beta chains listed below, sequenced in a study of sequential checkpoint blockade in melanoma. Sequenced by immunoSEQ multiplex PCR; TCRdb stores in-frame clones only, minus some. This table has roughly 9,800 clones, roughly 80% appearing once. Treatment described: randomized to nivolumab then ipilimumab (arm A) or the reverse (arm B). This specimen consisted of CD8+ T cells sorted from blood (inferred from file names), obtained from a patient given nivolumab and ipilimumab in sequence. The receptors stem from a human donor with melanoma.

The chain joins TRBV7-9 to TRBJ2-7; a weak D match, TRBD1 (5 bases). This CDR3 is built from 15 residues. V lost 5 bases and J 3 bases, leaving 17 bases between the germline ends. Germline CDR1 is SEHNR and CDR2 is FQNEAQ (reference sequence). Here the CDR3 reads CASSPRQNQGYEQYF. CDR3 nucleotides: TGTGCCAGCAGCCCCCGACAGAATCAAGGCTACGAGCAGTACTTC.

The CDR3 is CASSLSGLVYYEQYF. Written as DNA, the CDR3 is TGTGCCAGCAGCTTATCTGGACTAGTTTATTACGAGCAGTACTTC. The V call is TRBV13, the J call TRBJ2-7; TRBD2 agrees at 7 bases. Germline CDR1 is PRHDT and CDR2 is FYEKMQ (reference sequence). J was trimmed by 4 bases and V by 2 bases; bases with no gene match: 8. The CDR3 consists of 15 residues.

The chain joins TRBV27 to TRBJ2-1; perhaps TRBD2 as D (5 bases). Germline assignment: CDR1 MNHEY and CDR2 SMNVEV (reference sequence). This CDR3 spans 15 amino acids. V lost 2 bases, J lost 3 bases, and 11 bases lay in between. DNA for the CDR3: TGTGCCAGCAGTTTAAAAGAACTAGGCTACAATGAGCAGTTCTTC. Translating gives CASSLKELGYNEQFF.

V usage is TRBV7-3 and J usage is TRBJ1-1; unclear D gene. Looked up from germline, CDR1 is SGHTA and CDR2 is FQGTGA. V gave up 1 base and J gave up 6 bases, with 9 bases separating them. This CDR3 has 13 amino acids. The CDR3 region is CASSLIPTAEAFF. Written as DNA, the CDR3 is TGTGCCAGCAGCTTAATCCCAACAGCTGAAGCTTTCTTT.

This clone has more than one count but fewer than ten. The chain has TRBV7-9 and TRBJ1-4; a possible D gene is TRBD1 (5 bases). The CDR3 is 14 residues long. Trimming removed 2 bases at V and 7 bases at J, with 11 bases between. The germline V gene encodes CDR1 SEHNR and CDR2 FQNEAQ (reference sequence). This chain's CDR3 is CASSLTGPGEKLFF. The CDR3, as DNA: TGTGCCAGCAGCTTAACAGGACCAGGTGAAAAACTGTTTTTT.

The genes are TRBV7-9 and TRBJ2-7, with 8 bases fitting TRBD2. CDR1 is SEHNR, CDR2 FQNEAQ, per germline (reference sequence). Trimming cost V 5 bases and J 0 bases; bases outside gene matches: 6. The CDR3 totals 15 residues. This CDR3 reads CASSAPLAGSYEQYF. The CDR3 DNA reads TGTGCCAGCAGCGCCCCCCTAGCGGGCTCCTACGAGCAGTACTTC.

The CDR3 loop reads CASSSDSPYNEQFF. DNA for the CDR3: TGTGCCAGCAGTTCGGACAGTCCCTACAATGAGCAGTTCTTC. The chain has TRBV28 and TRBJ2-1, with D possibly being TRBD1 (6 bases). The V end was cut by 4 bases, the J end by 2 bases, with 9 bases between. There are 14 residues in the CDR3. Germline lookup yields CDR1 MDHEN and CDR2 SYDVKM.

The V call is TRBV29-1, the J call TRBJ2-3, with a tentative D call TRBD2 (5 bases). Germline CDR1 SQVTM, CDR2 ANQGSEA. V lost 8 bases, J lost 2 bases, and 14 bases lay in between. The CDR3 length is 13 residues. The CDR3 nucleotides read TGCAGCCTTGGAGGCGGATTCACAGATACGCAGTATTTT. Translation gives CSLGGGFTDTQYF.

V is TRBV12-5 and J is TRBJ2-7; D unresolved. Germline-derived CDR1 and CDR2 are LGHNT and FRNRAP. Trimming took off 1 base at V and 0 bases at J, with 4 bases between the two ends. The CDR3 covers 13 residues. The CDR3 reads CASGLDSSYEQYF. CDR3 coding DNA: TGTGCTAGTGGTTTGGACAGCTCCTACGAGCAGTACTTC.

The chain uses TRBV28 and TRBJ2-5, with 12 positions matching TRBD2. The CDR3 runs 17 residues. Germline CDR1 is MDHEN and CDR2 is SYDVKM. V gave up 1 base and J gave up 5 bases; unmatched junction bases: 8. CDR3 region: CASSLSGLAGGRETQYF. The CDR3 nucleotides are TGTGCCAGCAGTTTATCGGGACTAGCGGGTGGGCGGGAGACCCAGTACTTC. Combining the CDR3 with reference TRBV28 and TRBJ2-5 gives the whole variable domain DVKVTQSSRYLVKRTGEKVFLECVQDMDHENMFWYRQDPGLGLRLIYFSYDVKMKEKGDIPEGYSVSREKKERFSLILESASTNQTSMYLCASSLSGLAGGRETQYFGPGTRLLVL.

On this clone itself: Within the sample, other DNA sequences also encode this same CDR3. V usage is TRBV19 and J usage is TRBJ2-7, with 11 bases fitting TRBD2. Trimming cost V 5 bases and J 3 bases; bases outside gene matches: 3. This CDR3 region has 14 residues. Germline lookup yields CDR1 LNHDA and CDR2 SQIVND (reference sequence). CDR3 loop: CASSPGLADYEQYF. The CDR3 region has the DNA TGTGCCAGTAGTCCGGGACTAGCGGACTACGAGCAGTACTTC.

The chain links TRBV27 to TRBJ1-1, with D hard to call. This CDR3 contains 15 residues. CDR1 is MNHEY, CDR2 SMNVEV, per germline (reference sequence). The V gene lost 0 bases and the J gene lost 1 base, with 9 bases spanning the gap. The CDR3 region has the DNA TGTGCCAGCAGTTTATCGATGACGGGGAACACTGAAGCTTTCTTT. Encoded protein: CASSLSMTGNTEAFF.

The chain carries TRBV7-3 and TRBJ2-7; 13 bases line up with TRBD2. V was clipped by 4 bases and J by 1 base; unmatched bases: 4. The germline V gene encodes CDR1 SGHTA and CDR2 FQGTGA. This CDR3 spans 16 amino acids. This CDR3 reads CASSYGLAGVSYEQYF. The DNA for the CDR3 is TGTGCCAGCAGCTACGGACTAGCGGGGGTTTCCTACGAGCAGTACTTC.

This clone has just a few counts. The rearrangement joins TRBV28 to TRBJ1-4; maybe TRBD1 (6 bases). This CDR3 is built from 12 residues. Germline assignment: CDR1 MDHEN and CDR2 SYDVKM. V was shortened by 5 bases and J by 10 bases, with 11 bases between the two germline ends. CDR3 in amino acids: CASSPPRGKLFF. The CDR3 region has the DNA TGTGCCAGCAGTCCACCCAGGGGAAAACTGTTTTTT.

In its sample, this clone was seen once. The chain is built from TRBV29-1 and TRBJ2-7; D is uncertain. This CDR3 spans 12 amino acids. Germline CDR1 SQVTM, CDR2 ANQGSEA. Deletions cut 0 bases from V and 5 bases from J, with 8 bases between. DNA for the CDR3: TGCAGCGTTGAAGAGAGCGAAGACGAGCAGTACTTC. It encodes CSVEESEDEQYF.

This clone was counted only a few times. The chain combines TRBV7-9 with TRBJ2-5; 10 nucleotides line up with TRBD1. CDR3 length equals 15 residues. Losses at the gene ends were 5 bases for V and 4 bases for J; bases not matched to a gene: 7. Germline V CDR1 and CDR2: SEHNR, FQNEAQ (reference sequence). CDR3: CASSPRQGAPETQYF. CDR3 bases: TGTGCCAGCAGCCCTCGACAGGGGGCCCCAGAGACCCAGTACTTC. Supplemented by reference TRBV7-9 and TRBJ2-5, the full variable domain reads DTGVSQNPRHKITKRGQNVTFRCDPISEHNRLYWYRQTLGQGPEFLTYFQNEAQLEKSRLLSDRFSAERPKGSFSTLEIQRTEQGDSAMYLCASSPRQGAPETQYFGPGTRLLVL.

This clone was detected a few times. The chain has TRBV5-5 and TRBJ2-7; the D gene is possibly TRBD1 (5 bases). Trimming cost V 4 bases and J 9 bases, with 29 bases left between them. Germline V lookup: CDR1 SGHKS, CDR2 YYEKEE (reference sequence). The CDR3 extends over 17 amino acids. The CDR3 DNA is TGTGCCAGCAGCACAAGCTGGGGCAGGGTTGATCTAAATGGGCAGTACTTC. Amino acid sequence: CASSTSWGRVDLNGQYF. The full variable domain, its missing parts supplied by reference TRBV5-5 and TRBJ2-7, is DAGVTQSPTHLIKTRGQQVTLRCSPISGHKSVSWYQQVLGQGPQFIFQYYEKEERGRGNFPDRFSARQFPNYSSELNVNALLLGDSALYLCASSTSWGRVDLNGQYFGPGTRLTVT.

The chain is built from TRBV18 and TRBJ2-5; 9 bases align to TRBD1. After removal of 3 bases from V and 4 bases from J, the junction contained 6 bases not matched to a gene. Per germline, CDR1 KGHSH and CDR2 LQKENI. The CDR3 is made up of 15 amino acids. In nucleotides, the CDR3 is TGTGCCAGCTCACCCTGGACAGGGGATGGAGAGACCCAGTACTTC. This sequence encodes CASSPWTGDGETQYF.

The chain uses TRBV27 and TRBJ2-7; 10 positions match TRBD2. Germline trimming cut 5 bases from V and 5 bases from J; bases unmatched to any gene: 9. Germline V CDR1 and CDR2: MNHEY, SMNVEV (reference sequence). CDR3 size: 15 residues. The CDR3 spells CASSERAGGPDEQYF. The CDR3 nucleotides read TGTGCCAGCAGTGAAAGAGCGGGAGGGCCTGACGAGCAGTACTTC.

The table lists this clone with a few counts. The chain combines TRBV9 with TRBJ2-3; D gene unclear. V lost 0 bases to trimming and J lost 6 bases, with 5 bases between them. The CDR3 extends over 12 amino acids. Looked up from germline, CDR1 is SGDLS and CDR2 is YYNGEE. CDR3 sequence (DNA): TGTGCCAGCAGCGTAGAAGCGGATACGCAGTATTTT. This encodes CASSVEADTQYF.

The V call is TRBV19, the J call TRBJ2-2; possible D gene TRBD1, 6 bases. Germline CDR1 is LNHDA and CDR2 is SQIVND (reference sequence). The CDR3 consists of 14 residues. Trimming removed 5 bases at V and 3 bases at J, with 10 bases between. The CDR3 region has the DNA TGTGCCAGTAGTCCTACAGGGTACACCGGGGAGCTGTTTTTT. It encodes CASSPTGYTGELFF.

The rearrangement links TRBV18 to TRBJ1-1; 10 bases map to TRBD1. The ends lost 3 bases at V and 6 bases at J; junction bases unmatched: 4. This CDR3 is 14 amino acids long. CDR1 is KGHSH, CDR2 LQKENI, per germline. Here the CDR3 reads CASSPTGGKSEAFF. The CDR3 DNA reads TGTGCCAGCTCACCGACAGGGGGCAAGTCTGAAGCTTTCTTT. Full variable domain (remainder filled in from reference TRBV18 and TRBJ1-1): NAGVMQNPRHLVRRRGQEARLRCSPMKGHSHVYWYRQLPEEGLKFMVYLQKENIIDESGMPKERFSAEFPKEGPSILRIQQVVRGDSAAYFCASSPTGGKSEAFFGQGTRLTVV.

V is TRBV14 and J is TRBJ1-2; D uncertain. Germline-derived CDR1 and CDR2 are SGHDN and FVKESK. The ends were cut back, 0 bases at V and 8 bases at J, with 13 bases in the middle. The CDR3 is 14 amino acids. CDR3 loop: CASSQDRVLKGYTF. The CDR3 DNA reads TGTGCCAGCAGCCAAGATCGGGTGTTAAAAGGCTACACCTTC.

The V call is TRBV28, the J call TRBJ1-1, with D perhaps matching TRBD1 (6 bases). CDR3 length equals 17 residues. CDR1 is MDHEN, CDR2 SYDVKM, per germline. Trimming removed 3 bases at V and 3 bases at J, with 20 bases between. This CDR3 reads CASSLDVGGRFDTEAFF. CDR3 coding DNA: TGTGCCAGCAGTTTGGACGTGGGGGGGCGGTTCGACACTGAAGCTTTCTTT. The full variable domain, with the rest looked up from reference TRBV28 and TRBJ1-1, is DVKVTQSSRYLVKRTGEKVFLECVQDMDHENMFWYRQDPGLGLRLIYFSYDVKMKEKGDIPEGYSVSREKKERFSLILESASTNQTSMYLCASSLDVGGRFDTEAFFGQGTRLTVV.

The V call is TRBV27, the J call TRBJ1-2; weak D call: TRBD1 (5 bases). The V end was cut by 3 bases, the J end by 8 bases, with 19 bases between. CDR1 is MNHEY, CDR2 SMNVEV, per germline (reference sequence). The CDR3 length is 15 residues. The DNA of the CDR3 is TGTGCCAGCAGTTTTAATCCCGGGGCTAGCGTAGGCTACACCTTC. This sequence encodes CASSFNPGASVGYTF.

The J gene is TRBJ2-5, the V gene TRBV30; 13 bases fit TRBD2. This CDR3 spans 14 amino acids. The J segment lost 7 bases and the V segment lost 5 bases, leaving 7 bases of the junction unmatched. Per the germline V gene, CDR1 is GTSNPN and CDR2 is SVGIG (reference sequence). This CDR3 is CAWGGLAGVGTQYF. CDR3 in DNA: TGTGCCTGGGGAGGACTAGCGGGAGTTGGGACCCAGTACTTC.

The V and J genes are TRBV30 and TRBJ2-7, with 8 bases fitting TRBD2. This CDR3 region has 13 residues. V trimming: 3 bases; J trimming: 4 bases; junction bases outside the gene matches: 5. Per germline, CDR1 GTSNPN and CDR2 SVGIG (reference sequence). In DNA, the CDR3 is TGTGCCTGGAGCGGTAGCGGGACTTACGAGCAGTACTTC. It codes for CAWSGSGTYEQYF.

The V call is TRBV15, the J call TRBJ1-2; TRBD1 agrees at 8 bases. The V gene's germline CDR1 is LNHNV and CDR2 YYDKDF (reference sequence). The V segment lost 5 bases and the J segment 4 bases; nucleotides outside the gene matches: 12. This CDR3 spans 16 amino acids. The chain's CDR3 is CATSRAPSGGTYGYTF. CDR3 DNA sequence: TGTGCCACCAGCCGTGCCCCTTCAGGGGGCACCTATGGCTACACCTTC.